The clone carrying this T cell receptor (beta chain) was found a few times. Its antigen is unidentified. TCR alpha and TCR beta cDNA libraries carrying sample barcodes and UMIs came from 5'RACE with constant-segment primers. MiXCR, applied by TCRdb to the 5' RACE reads, yields one record per CDR3 protein. The sample contains about 290,000 distinct CDR3 sequences, about a sixth of which appear only once. This record comes from a study of T-cell memory formation after mild COVID-19. Study observations and caveats: Whereas later expanders leaned CD4+, clones contracting day 15 to 85 showed a balanced CD4/CD8 makeup. The pre-infection memory compartment contained some responding clones, suggesting cross-reactive memory joined.

The V gene's germline CDR1 is SQVTM and CDR2 ANQGSEA. The CDR3 is 15 amino acids. The V and J ends lost 1 base and 0 bases respectively, with 11 bases between them. The TCR comes from a man aged 18 to 29 who had mild COVID-19 (a few samples of this study predate the infection). Cell type and time point are not known. The sequencing input was PBMCs or a T cell subset sorted from them (not recorded which). The V call is TRBV29-1, the J call TRBJ2-3; tentatively, D is TRBD2 (5 bases). The DNA of the CDR3 is TGCAGCGTTGAAGGAATGGACTGGAGCACAGATACGCAGTATTTT. It translates to CSVEGMDWSTDTQYF.